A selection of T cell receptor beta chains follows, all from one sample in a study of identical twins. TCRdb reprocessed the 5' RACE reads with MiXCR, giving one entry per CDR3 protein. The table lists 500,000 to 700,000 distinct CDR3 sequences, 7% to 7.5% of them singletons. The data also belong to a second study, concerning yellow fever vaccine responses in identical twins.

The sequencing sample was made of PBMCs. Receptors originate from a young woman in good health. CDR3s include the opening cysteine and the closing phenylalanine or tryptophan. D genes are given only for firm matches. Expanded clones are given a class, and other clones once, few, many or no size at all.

CDR3 DNA: TGTGCCAGCAGCTTGGGGCCCCAAACTGAAGCTTTCTTT
CDR3 protein: CASSLGPQTEAFF
J gene: TRBJ1-1
clone size: many
V gene: TRBV5-5
D gene: .

CDR3 DNA: TGTGCCACCAGTGATCCACAGCGACCCTACAATGAGCAGTTCTTC
CDR3 protein: CATSDPQRPYNEQFF
J gene: TRBJ2-1
clone size: .
V gene: TRBV24-1
D gene: .

CDR3 DNA: TGTGCCAGCAGCCGAGGTGGGGGTGGCGGCGAGCAGTACTTC
CDR3 protein: CASSRGGGGGEQYF
J gene: TRBJ2-7
clone size: .
V gene: TRBV12-3/TRBV12-4
D gene: .

CDR3 DNA: TGTGCCACCAGCAGACTAACGGGGGCCTACACAGATACGCAGTATTTT
CDR3 protein: CATSRLTGAYTDTQYF
J gene: TRBJ2-3
clone size: few
V gene: TRBV15
D gene: .

CDR3 DNA: TGTGCCAGCAGTTTTGGACAGGCGAATTCACCCCTCCACTTT
CDR3 protein: CASSFGQANSPLHF
J gene: TRBJ1-6
clone size: many
V gene: TRBV12-3/TRBV12-4
D gene: TRBD1

CDR3 DNA: TGTGCCAGCAGCGGGGGACTAGCGGGACCCCAAGAGACCCAGTACTTC
CDR3 protein: CASSGGLAGPQETQYF
J gene: TRBJ2-5
clone size: .
V gene: TRBV9
D gene: TRBD2

CDR3 DNA: TGTGCCAGCAGCCCCGGGACAGGGAGGAACAATGAGCAGTTCTTC
CDR3 protein: CASSPGTGRNNEQFF
J gene: TRBJ2-1
clone size: many
V gene: TRBV27
D gene: TRBD1

CDR3 DNA: TGCAGTGCTGGGACGCATAGCTCCTACAATGAGCAGTTCTTC
CDR3 protein: CSAGTHSSYNEQFF
J gene: TRBJ2-1
clone size: .
V gene: TRBV20-1
D gene: .

CDR3 DNA: TGTGCCAGCAAGATCGGGACTAGCGGGGGTCTTTCCTACGAGCAGTACTTC
CDR3 protein: CASKIGTSGGLSYEQYF
J gene: TRBJ2-7
clone size: many
V gene: TRBV12-3/TRBV12-4
D gene: TRBD2

CDR3 DNA: TGTGCCAGCCTCAGTGGAGGGGCAGGCGAAAAACTGTTTTTT
CDR3 protein: CASLSGGAGEKLFF
J gene: TRBJ1-4
clone size: .
V gene: TRBV19
D gene: .

CDR3 DNA: TGCGCCAGCAGCCCCGCGGGCTTAGTCTGGGAGCAGTACTTC
CDR3 protein: CASSPAGLVWEQYF
J gene: TRBJ2-7
clone size: .
V gene: TRBV5-1
D gene: .

CDR3 DNA: TGTGCCAGCAGTTTCCCACAGGGGGCTGGCGGGGAGCTGTTTTTT
CDR3 protein: CASSFPQGAGGELFF
J gene: TRBJ2-2
clone size: few
V gene: TRBV6-5
D gene: TRBD1

CDR3 DNA: TGCGCCAGCAGCTTTACGACCGGTTTGAGCGAGCAGTACTTC
CDR3 protein: CASSFTTGLSEQYF
J gene: TRBJ2-7
clone size: many
V gene: TRBV5-1
D gene: .

CDR3 DNA: TGCGCCAGCAGCCAGGGGGCTTTAGGTAATTCACCCCTCCACTTT
CDR3 protein: CASSQGALGNSPLHF
J gene: TRBJ1-6
clone size: few
V gene: TRBV4-1
D gene: .